This T cell receptor (beta chain) was found in a study of T cell repertoires in cytomegalovirus infection. On the study more broadly: It was the public TCR beta signatures that indicated both CMV infection and matching HLA type.

About this clonotype itself: Its antigen is unidentified.

TCRdb re-called the reads through MiXCR, storing one row per CDR3 protein. The table has fewer than 550,000 distinct CDR3 sequences, roughly 29% seen once. Notes on the study in general: Of the TCR beta families, the public ones yielded a cumulative frequency that identified carriers of CMV plus the relevant HLA. Across the ex vivo response, the dominant clonotypes were HLA-C-restricted CMV-specific TCR beta clonotypes.

Trimming pared 6 bases from V and 7 bases from J, leaving 15 bases between. The CDR3 contains 13 residues. Germline V gene lookup returns CDR1 SGHNT and CDR2 YENEEA. The TCR was taken from a human donor in good health (CMV status not recorded). Some clones in this sample may be carry-over from other donors' samples. The sample was PBMCs. The chain combines TRBV11-3 with TRBJ1-2, with D possibly matching TRBD1 (5 bases). The CDR3, as DNA: TGTGCCAGCAGTTCAAGGACTGGGGGTGGCTACACCTTC. Translating gives CASSSRTGGGYTF.